This T cell receptor (beta chain) was recorded in a study of siplizumab effects on memory and regulatory T cells. General study findings and limits: Assignment to unstimulated subsets succeeded for only a minor fraction of the alloreactive clones. Roughly 80-97% of proliferating CD4+ or CD8+ clones defied assignment to a naive or memory phenotype.

Assays examined roughly 100,000 TCR templates per sample. Clones were sequenced by immunoSEQ multiplex PCR, and TCRdb holds only the in-frame ones, with some missing. The table shows about 100,000 clones, with approximately 92% occurring only once. CDR1 and CDR2 from the germline V gene are SGHKS and YYEKEE (reference sequence). The CDR3 totals 15 residues. V gave up 4 bases and J gave up 1 base; unmatched junction bases: 6. This clone has just one count. What it binds is not known. V gene TRBV5-5 combines with J gene TRBJ2-7, with 9 bases matching TRBD1. Sequencing was carried out using CD4+ T cells sorted from blood. This clonotype was obtained from a human donor in good health. The CDR3 loop is CASSGTGTISYEQYF. In nucleotides, the CDR3 is TGTGCCAGCAGCGGGACAGGGACGATTTCCTACGAGCAGTACTTC.